This TCR beta chain was documented in a study of identical twins. Study results and caveats: Within beta out-of-frame sequences, the excess sharing observed between twins was weaker. For zero-insertion analyses, partial confounding could come from invariant MAIT and iNKT cells. Out-of-frame alpha sequences common to twins were enriched for low generation probability. Abundant cord blood beta clonotypes carried fewer insertions; memory repertoires showed none.

This clonotype was seen many times. Antigen unknown. Trimming cost V 7 bases and J 7 bases, with 9 bases left between them. Germline CDR1 reads SQVTM; CDR2 reads ANQGSEA. This CDR3 comprises 10 residues. TCRdb analysed the 5' RACE reads with MiXCR anew, one entry per CDR3 protein. Of 1.5 million to 2 million distinct CDR3 sequences in the sample, about 30% were seen once. The chain couples TRBV29-1 to TRBJ2-3; D is undetermined. The TCR was taken from a newborn girl in good health. The sequencing input was cord blood. CDR3 DNA: TGCAGCGGGTGGGATTATACGCAGTATTTT. Translating gives CSGWDYTQYF.